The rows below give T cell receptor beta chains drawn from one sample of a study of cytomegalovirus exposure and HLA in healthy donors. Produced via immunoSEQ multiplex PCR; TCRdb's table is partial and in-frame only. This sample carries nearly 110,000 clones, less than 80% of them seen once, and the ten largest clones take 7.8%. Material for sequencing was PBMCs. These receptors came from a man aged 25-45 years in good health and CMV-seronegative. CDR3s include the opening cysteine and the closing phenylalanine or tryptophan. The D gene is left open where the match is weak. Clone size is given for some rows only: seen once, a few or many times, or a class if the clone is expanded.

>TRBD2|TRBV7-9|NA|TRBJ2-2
TGTGCCAGCAGCTTATGGACTAGCGGGGGGCCGGGGGAGCTGTTTTTT
CASSLWTSGGPGELFF
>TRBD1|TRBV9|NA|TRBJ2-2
TGTGCCAGCAGCGTAGGAGGGGGCTGGGACACCGGGGAGCTGTTTTTT
CASSVGGGWDTGELFF
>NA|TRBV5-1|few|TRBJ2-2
TGCGCCAGCAGCCCCGCGGCCCTTAACACCGGGGAGCTGTTTTTT
CASSPAALNTGELFF
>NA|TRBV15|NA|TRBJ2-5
TGTGCCACCAGCAGAGATAGGGGCAAGGGATTGTACCAAGAGACCCAGTACTTC
CATSRDRGKGLYQETQYF
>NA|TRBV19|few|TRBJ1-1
TGTGCCAGTAGTTCCACACCCTTTGAAGCTTTCTTT
CASSSTPFEAFF
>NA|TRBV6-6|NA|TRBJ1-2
TGTGCCAGCAGCCTAAACCAGGGGTCTTATGGCTACACCTTC
CASSLNQGSYGYTF
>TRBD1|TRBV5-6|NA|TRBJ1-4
TGTGCCAGCAGCCGAGTCCGGGGACAGTTTAATGAAAAACTGTTTTTT
CASSRVRGQFNEKLFF
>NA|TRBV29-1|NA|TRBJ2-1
TGCAGCGTTGAAGGAGGGGACATCTCTTACAATGAGCAGTTCTTC
CSVEGGDISYNEQFF
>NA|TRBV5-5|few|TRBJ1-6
TGTGCCAGCAGCTTGGTTCACTGGTCTAATTCACCCCTCCACTTT
CASSLVHWSNSPLHF
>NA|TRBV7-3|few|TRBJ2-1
TGTGCCAGCAGCCCAGGAGGAAACAATGAGCAGTTCTTC
CASSPGGNNEQFF
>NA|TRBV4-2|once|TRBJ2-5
TGTGCCAGCAGCCAAGATTACGGAGAGACCCAGTACTTC
CASSQDYGETQYF
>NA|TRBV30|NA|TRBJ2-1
TGTGCCTGGAGTGCCATGGGCGTGAATGCCTACAATGAGCAGTTCTTC
CAWSAMGVNAYNEQFF
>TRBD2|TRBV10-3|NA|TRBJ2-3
TGTGCCATCAGGAAAAATAGCGGGGGTAGCACAGATACGCAGTATTTT
CAIRKNSGGSTDTQYF
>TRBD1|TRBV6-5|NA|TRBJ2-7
TGTGCCAGCAGTTACTCCGGGACAGGGCTCTACGAGCAGTACTTC
CASSYSGTGLYEQYF
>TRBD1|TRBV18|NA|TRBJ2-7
TGTGCCAGCTCAAAGGGACAGGGGGTAATGTCCTACGAGCAGTACTTC
CASSKGQGVMSYEQYF
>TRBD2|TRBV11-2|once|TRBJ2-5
TGTGCCAGCAGCTTAGGACTAGCGGGAGGGCGGGGGGAGACCCAGTACTTC
CASSLGLAGGRGETQYF
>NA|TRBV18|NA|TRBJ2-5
TGTGCCAGCTCACCAGTATCAGAGACCCAGTACTTC
CASSPVSETQYF
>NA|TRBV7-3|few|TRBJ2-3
TGTGCCAGCAGCACTGGAGCGGCTAGCACAGATACGCAGTATTTT
CASSTGAASTDTQYF
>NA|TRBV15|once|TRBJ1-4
TGTGCCACCAGCAGAGATTATGGCCCCGAAAAACTGTTTTTT
CATSRDYGPEKLFF
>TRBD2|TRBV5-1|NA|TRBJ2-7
TGCGCCAGCAGACACGACAGTAGGGGGCTAGCGGGAGTCTACGAGCAGTACTTC
CASRHDSRGLAGVYEQYF
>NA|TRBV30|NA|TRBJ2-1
TGTGCCTGGAGTGTCCAGGGGCTTTTCAATGAGCAGTTCTTC
CAWSVQGLFNEQFF
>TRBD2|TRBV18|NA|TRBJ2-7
TGTGCCAGCTCACCCGCGGGGGGGGCCTACGAGCAGTACTTC
CASSPAGGAYEQYF
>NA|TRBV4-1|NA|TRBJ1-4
TGCGCCAGCAGCCAATTTGGACAGCTAAATGAAAAACTGTTTTTT
CASSQFGQLNEKLFF
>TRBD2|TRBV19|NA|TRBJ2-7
TGTGCCAGCTCAAGCGGGAGGGCCTACGAGCAGTACTTC
CASSSGRAYEQYF
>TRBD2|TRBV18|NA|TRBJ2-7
TGTGCCAGCTCACCGTCGGGACTAGCGGGAGCGATCGAGCAGTACTTC
CASSPSGLAGAIEQYF
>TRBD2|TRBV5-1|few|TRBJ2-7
TGCGCCAGCAGATGGTTGACTAGCGGGGGCATGGGCGAGCAGTACTTC
CASRWLTSGGMGEQYF
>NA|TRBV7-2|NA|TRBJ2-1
TGTGCCAGCAGCTTAGGAACGGCGGGAAACTACAATGAGCAGTTCTTC
CASSLGTAGNYNEQFF
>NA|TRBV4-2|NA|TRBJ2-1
TGTGCCAGCAGCCAGGACAAATACAATGAGCAGTTCTTC
CASSQDKYNEQFF
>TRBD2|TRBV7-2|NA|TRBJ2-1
TGTGCCAGCAGCTGGGACGGGACTAGCGGGAGATTTGAGCAGTTCTTC
CASSWDGTSGRFEQFF
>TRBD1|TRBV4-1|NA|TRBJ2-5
TGCGCCAGCAGCCAAAGCCTAGGACAGGCCGGCCAAGAGACCCAGTACTTC
CASSQSLGQAGQETQYF
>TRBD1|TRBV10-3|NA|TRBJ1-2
TGTGCCATCAGTAGACAGGGGCCGGGTTATGGCTACACCTTC
CAISRQGPGYGYTF
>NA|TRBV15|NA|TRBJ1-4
TGTGCCACCAGCAGAGAGGAGGGGACGGGGTCGGAAAAACTGTTTTTT
CATSREEGTGSEKLFF
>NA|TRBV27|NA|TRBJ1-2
TGTGCCAGCAGTTTATCGGGGCAGAACTATGGCTACACCTTC
CASSLSGQNYGYTF
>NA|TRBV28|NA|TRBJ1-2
TGTGCCAGCAGTATGACAACCTCCTATGGCTACACCTTC
CASSMTTSYGYTF
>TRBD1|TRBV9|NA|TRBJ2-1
TGTGCCAGCAGCATACAGGGACAGGGCTCCTACAATGAGCAGTTCTTC
CASSIQGQGSYNEQFF
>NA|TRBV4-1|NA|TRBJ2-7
TGCGCCAGCAGCTTACGACAAACCTACGAGCAGTACTTC
CASSLRQTYEQYF
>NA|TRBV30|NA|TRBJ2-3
TGTGCCTGGAGTGTCCTAACAGGGACAGATACGCAGTATTTT
CAWSVLTGTDTQYF
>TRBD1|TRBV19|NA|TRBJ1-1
TGTGCCAGTAGTATGAGTGCCGGGACAGGGGGCACTGAAGCTTTCTTT
CASSMSAGTGGTEAFF
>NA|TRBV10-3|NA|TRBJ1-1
TGTGCCATCAGTGAGTCAGGCAGGGAAGGTACTGAAGCTTTCTTT
CAISESGREGTEAFF
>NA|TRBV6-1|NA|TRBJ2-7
TGTGCCAGCAGGGACCAGGGCTACGAGCAGTACTTC
CASRDQGYEQYF
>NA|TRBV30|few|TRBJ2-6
TGTGCCTGGAGTACTGGGGGCGGCTCTGGGGCCAACGTCCTGACTTTC
CAWSTGGGSGANVLTF
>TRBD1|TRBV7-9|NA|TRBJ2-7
TGTGCCAGCAGCTTAGGAACAGGGGGCGAGCAGTACTTC
CASSLGTGGEQYF
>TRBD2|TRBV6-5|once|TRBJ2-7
TGTGCCAGCAGTTACTCGAGCGGGAGGTACGAGCAGTACTTC
CASSYSSGRYEQYF
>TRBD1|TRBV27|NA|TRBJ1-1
TGTGCCAGCAGTTTATCGGGGACAGGGAGGTCGGAAGCTTTCTTT
CASSLSGTGRSEAFF
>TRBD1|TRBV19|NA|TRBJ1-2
TGTGCCAGTAGTACCTCTTCGACAGGGAACTATGGCTACACCTTC
CASSTSSTGNYGYTF
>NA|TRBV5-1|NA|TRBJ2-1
TGCGCCAGCAGCTTGGTGGGGGAGGAGTACAATGAGCAGTTCTTC
CASSLVGEEYNEQFF
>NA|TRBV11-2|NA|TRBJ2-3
TGTGCCAGCCAAAGGGCAGGGTTCCTGATCACAGATACGCAGTATTTT
CASQRAGFLITDTQYF
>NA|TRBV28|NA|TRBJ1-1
TGTGCCAGCAGTTTATTTGGTCAGGGGAAAGATTTTGAAGGAGCTTTCTTT
CASSLFGQGKDFEGAFF
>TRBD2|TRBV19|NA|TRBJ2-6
TGTGCCAGTAGTCCCCCCCGGGAGGCTGGGGCCAACGTCCTGACTTTC
CASSPPREAGANVLTF
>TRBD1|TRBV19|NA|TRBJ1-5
TGTGCCAGTAGTTTTCGGGGGGACAGGGGCCAGCCCCAGCATTTT
CASSFRGDRGQPQHF
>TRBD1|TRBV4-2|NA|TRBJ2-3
TGTGCCAGCAGCGATATCTATAGACAGGGGGTTTCAGATACGCAGTATTTT
CASSDIYRQGVSDTQYF
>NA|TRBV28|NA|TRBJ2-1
TGTGCCAGCAGTTGGATGGTGGGGCTTTCCTACAATGAGCAGTTCTTC
CASSWMVGLSYNEQFF
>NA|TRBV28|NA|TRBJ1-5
TGTGCCAGCAGTCTCCCAACGGAACTAGGGTTTCAGCCCCAGCATTTT
CASSLPTELGFQPQHF
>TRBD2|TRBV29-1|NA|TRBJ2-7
TGCAGCGTTGACCCCAAAGGGGAGGGGTACGAGCAGTACTTC
CSVDPKGEGYEQYF
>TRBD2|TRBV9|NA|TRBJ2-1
TGTGCCAGCAGCGAAGGACTAGCGGGCAATGAGCAGTTCTTC
CASSEGLAGNEQFF
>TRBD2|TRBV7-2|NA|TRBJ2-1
TGTGCCAGCAGCTTACTAGCGGGGGGGAATGAGCAGTTCTTC
CASSLLAGGNEQFF
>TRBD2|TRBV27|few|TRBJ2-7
TGTGCCAGCAGTCCCAGATGGGGGGGAGTTTCCTACGAGCAGTACTTC
CASSPRWGGVSYEQYF
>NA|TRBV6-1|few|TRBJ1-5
TGTGCCAGCAGTGCTGGGCCGGGCAATCAGCCCCAGCATTTT
CASSAGPGNQPQHF